The clone carrying this T cell receptor (beta chain) was picked up many times. Its antigen is as yet unknown. Germline trimming cut 5 bases from V and 3 bases from J; bases unmatched to any gene: 6. There are 14 residues in the CDR3. The sample comes from a study of T cells after yellow fever vaccination. TCRdb called the 5' RACE reads again in MiXCR, with one record for every CDR3 protein. The top ten clones hold 15% of a sample with hundreds of thousands of distinct CDR3 sequences, roughly an eighth of them seen once. Study observations and caveats: Relatively few clonotypes were ones that appeared in both CD4 and CD8 compartments.

The source of this sequence is a man aged 30 to 45 who received the YFV17D yellow fever vaccine. The material was PBMCs, obtained on the day of the yellow fever booster vaccination. The V gene is TRBV12-3 or TRBV12-4, the J gene TRBJ1-1; 7 bases are a match to TRBD1. The CDR3 is CASSAGTAYTEAFF. The CDR3 nucleotides are TGTGCCAGCAGTGCCGGGACAGCTTACACTGAAGCTTTCTTT.